A single sample gave rise to the 17 T cell receptor beta chains below, sequenced in a study of siplizumab effects on memory and regulatory T cells. This table comes from immunoSEQ multiplex PCR, and its TCRdb copy is limited to in-frame clones, with some not included. Here the sample spans roughly 100,000 clones, around 93% being singletons. Sequencing was done on a sample of CD4+ T cells sorted from blood. All receptors derive from a human donor in good health.

This clone was seen more than once but under ten times. The J gene is TRBJ1-2, the V gene TRBV7-8; unclear D gene. From germline, CDR1 is SGHVS and CDR2 FQNEAQ. Trimming left V 0 bases short and J 8 bases short, with 10 bases between. The CDR3 runs to 13 residues. DNA of the CDR3: TGTGCCAGCAGCTTAGCGCTCGGCGGGGGCTACACCTTC. It yields the protein CASSLALGGGYTF.

The chain is built from TRBV6-1 and TRBJ1-2; the D is unclear. The CDR3 covers 11 residues. The germline CDR1 and CDR2 sequences are MNHNS and SASEGT. Trimming removed 6 bases from V and 2 bases from J, with 4 bases in between. In nucleotides, the CDR3 is TGTGCCAGCAGCTTGAACTATGGCTACACCTTC. It is translated as CASSLNYGYTF.

The chain recombines TRBV6-1 with TRBJ1-4; D unresolved. Deletions cut 9 bases from V and 1 base from J, with 9 bases between. Germline-derived CDR1 and CDR2 are MNHNS and SASEGT. This CDR3 contains 13 residues. CDR3 loop: CASARQTNEKLFF. CDR3 sequence (DNA): TGTGCCAGTGCACGACAAACTAATGAAAAACTGTTTTTT.

The V and J genes are TRBV4-3 and TRBJ1-1; D remains unclear. V lost 2 bases and J 1 base, leaving 14 bases between the germline ends. The CDR3 extends over 16 amino acids. Germline V lookup: CDR1 LGHNA, CDR2 YSLEER. CDR3 amino acids: CASSQYASGRNTEAFF. CDR3 coding DNA: TGCGCCAGCAGCCAATATGCGTCAGGCCGGAACACTGAAGCTTTCTTT.

V is TRBV7-2 and J is TRBJ1-3, with D possibly being TRBD1 (6 bases). The germline V gene has CDR1 SGHTA and CDR2 FQGNSA. Trimming took 5 bases from V and 0 from J, leaving 11 bases between them. The CDR3 has 15 residues. This CDR3 reads CASSLWDTSGNTIYF. The CDR3 region has the DNA TGTGCCAGCAGCCTCTGGGACACCTCTGGAAACACCATATATTTT.

This clone has only one observation. This chain connects TRBV5-6 to TRBJ2-1, with D perhaps given as TRBD1 or TRBD2 (5 bases each). CDR1 is SGHDT, CDR2 YYEEEE, per germline. V was pared by 1 base and J by 5 bases, with 13 bases between. The CDR3 is 15 residues long. For the CDR3, the DNA is TGTGCCAGCAGCTTGCCTGGGGGACCGAACAATGAGCAGTTCTTC. It is translated as CASSLPGGPNNEQFF.

CDR3: CASSLRVDSYNEQFF. CDR3 DNA sequence: TGTGCCAGCAGCTTAAGAGTAGATTCATACAATGAGCAGTTCTTC. The V call is TRBV13, the J call TRBJ2-1; no firm D call. Germline V gives CDR1 PRHDT, CDR2 FYEKMQ (reference sequence). With 2 bases removed from V and 4 bases from J, the gap between germline ends came to 12 bases. This CDR3 comprises 15 residues.

The chain carries TRBV7-2 and TRBJ1-1; D unclear. V lost 5 bases and J 4 bases, leaving 20 bases between the germline ends. The CDR3 loop spans 16 amino acids. Germline assignment: CDR1 SGHTA and CDR2 FQGNSA. The CDR3 loop reads CASSPASVRGLTEAFF. In DNA form, the CDR3 reads TGTGCCAGCAGCCCGGCCAGCGTACGTGGGCTCACTGAAGCTTTCTTT.

The genes are TRBV6-1 and TRBJ2-5; 7 bases line up with TRBD2. The germline CDR1 and CDR2 sequences are MNHNS and SASEGT. The CDR3 spans 13 residues. With 0 bases clipped from V and 5 bases from J, the junction kept 0 bases outside the gene matches. The CDR3 sequence is CASSEAGGETQYF. The CDR3 region has the DNA TGTGCCAGCAGTGAAGCCGGGGGGGAGACCCAGTACTTC.

The count of this clone is one. In DNA, the CDR3 is TGTGCCAGCGGTCACAGTGCTAGCACAGATACGCAGTATTTT. Translation: CASGHSASTDTQYF. The chain recombines TRBV7-8 with TRBJ2-3; D call uncertain. The CDR3 length is 14 residues. The germline V gene encodes CDR1 SGHVS and CDR2 FQNEAQ. The V and J ends lost 8 bases and 0 bases respectively, with 12 bases between them.

This clone showed up just once. The chain links TRBV19 to TRBJ2-7, with TRBD1 matching 9 bases. The CDR3 has 14 residues. The trim removed 3 bases at V and 7 bases at J, leaving 7 bases unmatched. The germline CDR1 and CDR2 sequences are LNHDA and SQIVND (reference sequence). The CDR3 nucleotides are TGTGCCAGTAGTATCCGGGACAGGGTCGAGGAGCAGTACTTC. Amino acids: CASSIRDRVEEQYF.

This chain connects TRBV29-1 to TRBJ2-1; 7 bases align to TRBD1. The length of the CDR3 is 12 residues. J was trimmed by 4 bases and V by 7 bases; bases with no gene match: 4. Germline V lookup: CDR1 SQVTM, CDR2 ANQGSEA. CDR3 in DNA: TGCAGCGAAAAGACAGGGTACAATGAGCAGTTCTTC. Its protein product is CSEKTGYNEQFF.

The V call is TRBV7-9, the J call TRBJ1-1; D gene unclear. Germline V CDR1 and CDR2: SEHNR, FQNEAQ (reference sequence). The CDR3 covers 13 residues. V gave up 2 bases and J gave up 3 bases, with 7 bases separating them. CDR3 sequence reads: CASSLRGDTEAFF. The CDR3 DNA is TGTGCCAGCAGCTTACGGGGAGACACTGAAGCTTTCTTT.

This chain links TRBV29-1 with TRBJ1-2, with D uncertain. Germline values: CDR1 SQVTM, CDR2 ANQGSEA. CDR3 size: 12 residues. V lost 2 bases and J 6 bases, leaving 10 bases between the germline ends. The CDR3 nucleotides read TGCAGCGTTGAATTTTTCGGGAATGGCTACACCTTC. This translates into CSVEFFGNGYTF.

The chain recombines TRBV6-5 with TRBJ2-5, with 9 bases identical to TRBD2. Trimming took 2 bases from V and 5 from J; bases not matched to a gene: 6. Looked up from germline, CDR1 is MNHEY and CDR2 is SVGAGI. The CDR3 loop spans 15 amino acids. The CDR3: CASSYRGGGSETQYF. CDR3 nucleotides: TGTGCCAGCAGTTACCGCGGGGGGGGCTCGGAGACCCAGTACTTC.

This chain connects TRBV6-1 to TRBJ1-1; a weak D match, TRBD1 (5 bases). This CDR3 is built from 16 residues. Germline V gene data show CDR1 as MNHNS and CDR2 as SASEGT. Trimming cost V 4 bases and J 5 bases, with 20 bases left between them. The chain's CDR3 is CASSAVTVAGGTEAFF. CDR3 nucleotide sequence: TGTGCCAGCAGTGCGGTTACAGTAGCTGGGGGTACTGAAGCTTTCTTT.

The chain employs TRBV25-1 and TRBJ1-1, with 8 nucleotides matching TRBD1. The CDR3 contains 15 residues. Germline CDR1 and CDR2: MGHDK and SYGVNS. With V trimmed by 6 bases and J by 1 base, 7 bases remained unmatched. The CDR3 DNA is TGTGCCAGCAGACCCGTGGGGACAGGGAACACTGAAGCTTTCTTT. Its protein is CASRPVGTGNTEAFF.